The entry below gives a single TCR beta chain sequence along with its context. Addition of a universal primer site occurred through template switching, and cDNA carried unique molecular identifiers. TCRdb passed the 5' RACE reads through MiXCR, listing each CDR3 protein once. In the table there are some 190,000 distinct CDR3 sequences, 15% to 20% of which are singletons. This sample stems from a study of identical twins. Trimming took 2 bases from V and 4 from J, leaving 18 bases between them. The CDR3 is made up of 17 amino acids. Germline CDR1 and CDR2: MRHNA and SNTAGT. Separately, the same data were catalogued under a study of T cells expressing NK-cell markers. Per that paper: Investigators obtained TCR beta repertoires from sorted CD3+CD56+NKG2C+, CD3+CD56+NKG2C- and CD3+CD56-NKG2C+ T cells. HCMV seropositivity characterized most of the eight sequenced donors, and seronegativity one. Several donors showed these clonotypes also leading the CD3+CD56-NKG2C+ fraction.

The gene calls are TRBV6-4 and TRBJ2-1, with D possibly TRBD2 on 5 matching bases. Material for sequencing was CD8+ T cells sorted from blood. The receptor was isolated from a woman younger than 35 in good health. The CDR3 DNA sequence: TGTGCCAGCAGTGACGACCCCCTGGCGGGCGGATACAATGAGCAGTTCTTC. Protein sequence: CASSDDPLAGGYNEQFF.